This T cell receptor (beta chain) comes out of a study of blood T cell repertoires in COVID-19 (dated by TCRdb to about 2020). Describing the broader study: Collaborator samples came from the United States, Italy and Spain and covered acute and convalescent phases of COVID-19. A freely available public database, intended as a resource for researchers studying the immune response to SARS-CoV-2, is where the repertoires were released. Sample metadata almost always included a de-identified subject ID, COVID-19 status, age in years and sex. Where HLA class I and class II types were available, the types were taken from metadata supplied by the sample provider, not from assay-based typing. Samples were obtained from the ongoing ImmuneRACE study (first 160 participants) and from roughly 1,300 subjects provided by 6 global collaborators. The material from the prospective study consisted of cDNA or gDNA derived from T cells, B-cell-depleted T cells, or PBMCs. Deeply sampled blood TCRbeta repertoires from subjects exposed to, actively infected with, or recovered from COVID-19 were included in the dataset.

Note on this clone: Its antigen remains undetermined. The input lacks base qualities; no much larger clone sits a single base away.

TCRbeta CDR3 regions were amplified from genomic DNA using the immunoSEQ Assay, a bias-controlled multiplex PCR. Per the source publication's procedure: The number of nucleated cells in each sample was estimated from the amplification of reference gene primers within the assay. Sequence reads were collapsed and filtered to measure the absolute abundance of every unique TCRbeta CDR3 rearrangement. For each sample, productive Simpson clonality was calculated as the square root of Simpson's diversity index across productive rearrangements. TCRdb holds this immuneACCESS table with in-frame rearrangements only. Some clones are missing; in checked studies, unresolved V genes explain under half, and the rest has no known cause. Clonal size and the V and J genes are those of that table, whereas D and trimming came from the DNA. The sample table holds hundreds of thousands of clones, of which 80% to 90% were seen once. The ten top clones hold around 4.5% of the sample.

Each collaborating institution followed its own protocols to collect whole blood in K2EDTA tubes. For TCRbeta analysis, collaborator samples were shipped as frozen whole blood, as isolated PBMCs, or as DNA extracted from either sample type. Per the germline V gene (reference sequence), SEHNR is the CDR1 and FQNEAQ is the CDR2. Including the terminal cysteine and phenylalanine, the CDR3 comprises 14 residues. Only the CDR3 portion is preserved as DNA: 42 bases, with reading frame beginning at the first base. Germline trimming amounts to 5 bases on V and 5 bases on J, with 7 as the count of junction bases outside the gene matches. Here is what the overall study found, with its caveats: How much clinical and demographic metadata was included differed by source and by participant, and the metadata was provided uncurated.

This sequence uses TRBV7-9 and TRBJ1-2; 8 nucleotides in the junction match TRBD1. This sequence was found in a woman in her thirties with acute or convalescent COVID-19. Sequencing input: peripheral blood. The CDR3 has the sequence CASSPGQGAYGYTF. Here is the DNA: TGTGCCAGCAGCCCCGGACAGGGAGCGTATGGCTACACCTTC.